This T cell receptor (beta chain) derives from a study of blood T cells in healthy people across ages. As concerns this clonotype: Its target is not known. Its ends do not fully match the called genes, so a read error is possible.

Healthy Caucasians from Russia aged 6 to 90 served as donors. Every donor gave 9 to 10 milliliters of peripheral blood. Germline lookup yields CDR1 LGHNA and CDR2 YSLEER. The CDR3 totals 18 residues. The authors ran a second PCR of about 6 to 11 cycles using a sample-barcoded 5' primer and a J-beta primer mix. TCRdb redid the calling of the 5' RACE reads with MiXCR, one entry per CDR3 protein. The repertoire holds 850,000 to 1,100,000 distinct CDR3 sequences, with roughly two fifths as singletons. Study results and caveats: The long-lived group displayed more naive CD4+ cells, plus higher diversity, than the aged donors did.

This TCR derives from a man between 18 and 29 years old in good health. The sequencing input was blood. The chain has TRBV4-3 and TRBJ1-2, with a tentative D call TRBD1 (5 bases). In DNA, the CDR3 is TGCACCAGCAGCCAAGATAGGTTCGAGGCAGGGTTACGCTATGGCTACACCTTC. It codes for CTSSQDRFEAGLRYGYTF.